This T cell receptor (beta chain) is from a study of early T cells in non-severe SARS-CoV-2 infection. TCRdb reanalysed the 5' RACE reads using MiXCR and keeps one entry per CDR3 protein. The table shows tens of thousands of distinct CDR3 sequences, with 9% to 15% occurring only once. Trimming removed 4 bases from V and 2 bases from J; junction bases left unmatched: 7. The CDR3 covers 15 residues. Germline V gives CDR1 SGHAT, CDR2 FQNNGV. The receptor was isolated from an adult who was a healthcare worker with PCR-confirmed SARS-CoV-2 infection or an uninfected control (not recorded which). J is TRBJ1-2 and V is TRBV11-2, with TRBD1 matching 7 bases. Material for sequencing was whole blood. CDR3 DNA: TGTGCCAGCAGCTCACTCCGGGACAGCAACTATGGCTACACCTTC. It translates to CASSSLRDSNYGYTF.